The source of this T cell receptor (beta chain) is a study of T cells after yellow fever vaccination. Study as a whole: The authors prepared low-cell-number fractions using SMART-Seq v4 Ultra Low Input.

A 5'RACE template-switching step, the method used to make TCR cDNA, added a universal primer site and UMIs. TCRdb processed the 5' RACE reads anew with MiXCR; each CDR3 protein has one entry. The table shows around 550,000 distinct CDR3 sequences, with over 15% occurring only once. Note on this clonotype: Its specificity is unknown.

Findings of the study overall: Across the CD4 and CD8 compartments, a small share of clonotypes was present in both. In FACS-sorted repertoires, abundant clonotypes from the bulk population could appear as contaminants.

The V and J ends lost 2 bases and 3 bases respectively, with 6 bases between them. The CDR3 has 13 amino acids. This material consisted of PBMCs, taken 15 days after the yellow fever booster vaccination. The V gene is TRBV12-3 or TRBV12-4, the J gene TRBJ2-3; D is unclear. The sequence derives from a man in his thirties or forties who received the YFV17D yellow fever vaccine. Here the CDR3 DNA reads TGTGCCAGCAGTTTAAATAGGACAGATACGCAGTATTTT. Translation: CASSLNRTDTQYF.